This T cell receptor beta chain derives from a study of CD8 T cells in Susac syndrome. V was trimmed by 7 bases and J by 0 bases, leaving 3 bases between them. Germline V CDR1 and CDR2: MNHEY, SMNVEV (reference sequence). This CDR3 is 11 amino acids long. CD8+ and CD4+ T cells from blood underwent TCR beta sequencing. A quantity of roughly 0.5 to 1 ug RNA underwent reverse transcription using random hexamers. From the immunoSEQ multiplex PCR reads, TCRdb called clonotypes with MiXCR, one entry per CDR3 protein. The data contain more than 110,000 distinct CDR3 sequences, nearly 95% of them singletons. Sequencing was carried out using CD8+ T cells from PBMCs. The source is a human donor in good health. V gene TRBV27 combines with J gene TRBJ1-1; no definite D call. The CDR3 DNA is TGTGCCAGCATGGTGAACACTGAAGCTTTCTTT. Translated: CASMVNTEAFF.